One sample yielded the 21 T cell receptor beta chains listed below, sequenced in a study of monozygotic twins with inflammatory bowel disease. TCRdb re-called the 5' RACE reads, yielding one record per CDR3 amino acid sequence without DNA. Listed are some 150,000 distinct CDR3 sequences; roughly 2.3% falls within the top ten. Sequenced: blood. Receptors originate from a human donor with ulcerative colitis or Crohn's disease, or a healthy co-twin of an affected twin (not recorded which).

This chain joins TRBV7-2 and TRBJ1-2; the TCRdb call, TRBD1, lacks DNA for checking. This CDR3 has 13 residues. CDR1 and CDR2 (germline): SGHTA, FQGNSA. The CDR3 sequence: CASSLGPEFGYTF. Using reference TRBV7-2 and TRBJ1-2 for the parts outside the CDR3, the full variable domain is GAGVSQSPSNKVTEKGKDVELRCDPISGHTALYWYRQSLGQGLEFLIYFQGNSAPDKSGLPSDRFSAERTGGSVSTLTIQRTQQEDSAVYLCASSLGPEFGYTFGSGTRLTVV.

The J gene is TRBJ2-3, the V gene TRBV20-1; TCRdb's D call of TRBD1 is untestable without DNA. CDR1 and CDR2 from the germline V gene are DFQATT and SNEGSKA (reference sequence). The CDR3 length is 14 residues. The CDR3 sequence: CSAPKGGGRDTQYF.

J is TRBJ2-7 and V is TRBV4-1; the D call of TRBD1 rests on TCRdb alone, since no DNA is present to check it. The CDR3 spans 18 residues. Germline V gene sequence: CDR1 MGHRA, CDR2 YSYEKL. The chain's CDR3 is CASSQDPFPTGDSYEQYF.

The J gene is TRBJ2-3, the V gene TRBV6-5. The CDR3 runs 16 residues. Germline CDR1 MNHEY, CDR2 SVGAGI. The CDR3 sequence is CASSYSGETSTDTQYF.

The rearrangement links TRBV5-1 to TRBJ2-6; checking the TCRdb D call of TRBD1 is not possible without DNA. The CDR3 covers 16 residues. Germline CDR1 reads SGHRS; CDR2 reads YFSETQ. CDR3 sequence reads: CASSGRQGSGANVLTF.

This chain connects TRBV6-1 to TRBJ1-5; TCRdb proposes TRBD1, but this gene call is untestable without DNA. The CDR3 is 18 amino acids. CDR1 and CDR2 from the germline V gene are MNHNS and SASEGT. This CDR3 is CASSQRKTPGEINQPQHF.

The gene calls are TRBV7-8 and TRBJ2-7; the TCRdb call, TRBD1, lacks DNA for checking. Germline CDR1 is SGHVS and CDR2 is FQNEAQ. This CDR3 spans 15 amino acids. Here the CDR3 reads CASSLVRQVNYEQYF.

V is TRBV7-3 and J is TRBJ2-5. The CDR3 consists of 13 residues. Germline V gene lookup returns CDR1 SGHTA and CDR2 FQGTGA. The CDR3 sequence is CASSLDPSETQYF.

This chain uses TRBV5-5 with TRBJ2-7; TCRdb outputs TRBD2, but without DNA this stays unchecked. CDR1 is SGHKS, CDR2 YYEKEE, per germline (reference sequence). This CDR3 contains 14 residues. This chain's CDR3 is CASSLGLADYEQYF.

The rearrangement joins TRBV12-3 or TRBV12-4 to TRBJ1-1; TCRdb proposes TRBD1, but this gene call is untestable without DNA. The CDR3 consists of 14 residues. Here the CDR3 reads CASSLALGVLEAFF.

The rearrangement links TRBV12-3 or TRBV12-4 to TRBJ1-2; checking the TCRdb D call of TRBD1 is not possible without DNA. CDR3 length: 13 residues. CDR3 region: CASSLARDYGYTF.

The J gene is TRBJ2-3, the V gene TRBV20-1; no DNA is available, so the TRBD1 call from TCRdb remains unchecked. The CDR3 spans 16 residues. Germline CDR1 is DFQATT and CDR2 is SNEGSKA (reference sequence). The CDR3 loop is CSARDPSTGGTDTQYF.

This chain uses TRBV6-1 with TRBJ1-5. Germline CDR1 is MNHNS and CDR2 is SASEGT. CDR3 length: 15 residues. This CDR3 reads CASSPNGASNQPQHF.

The chain employs TRBV4-1 and TRBJ2-7; TCRdb proposes TRBD2, but this gene call is untestable without DNA. Germline-derived CDR1 and CDR2 are MGHRA and YSYEKL. The CDR3 runs 17 residues. CDR3 loop: CASSQARSGLAEYEQYF.

J is TRBJ1-5 and V is TRBV5-1; TCRdb's assignment of TRBD1 cannot be checked, as there is no DNA. The V gene's germline CDR1 is SGHRS and CDR2 YFSETQ. This CDR3 has 15 residues. The CDR3 reads CASSLGGASNQPQHF.

The genes are TRBV20-1 and TRBJ1-2. CDR1 and CDR2 (germline): DFQATT, SNEGSKA (reference sequence). This CDR3 is 15 amino acids long. The chain's CDR3 is CSARFLLLGPGGYTF.

V gene TRBV12-3 or TRBV12-4 combines with J gene TRBJ2-3. This CDR3 is 13 amino acids long. The CDR3 here is CASSPFGTDTQYF.

This chain uses TRBV9 with TRBJ2-1; there is no DNA to check the TCRdb D call of TRBD2. The CDR3 totals 15 residues. CDR1 SGDLS and CDR2 YYNGEE come from the germline V gene. This CDR3 reads CASSEREGLYNEQFF.

The chain employs TRBV15 and TRBJ2-1; the TCRdb D gene call, TRBD2, has no DNA to confirm it. Germline V gene lookup returns CDR1 LNHNV and CDR2 YYDKDF (reference sequence). The CDR3 has 15 residues. The CDR3 reads CATSRLAVSYNEQFF.

The chain recombines TRBV28 with TRBJ1-1. Germline values: CDR1 MDHEN, CDR2 SYDVKM. This CDR3 spans 13 amino acids. This CDR3 is CASSPGPNTEAFF. Combining the CDR3 with reference TRBV28 and TRBJ1-1 gives the whole variable domain DVKVTQSSRYLVKRTGEKVFLECVQDMDHENMFWYRQDPGLGLRLIYFSYDVKMKEKGDIPEGYSVSREKKERFSLILESASTNQTSMYLCASSPGPNTEAFFGQGTRLTVV.

The chain links TRBV5-1 to TRBJ2-1; TCRdb outputs TRBD2, but without DNA this stays unchecked. Germline CDR1 reads SGHRS; CDR2 reads YFSETQ. CDR3 length: 16 amino acids. CDR3 amino acids: CASSWGLAGGYNEQFF.